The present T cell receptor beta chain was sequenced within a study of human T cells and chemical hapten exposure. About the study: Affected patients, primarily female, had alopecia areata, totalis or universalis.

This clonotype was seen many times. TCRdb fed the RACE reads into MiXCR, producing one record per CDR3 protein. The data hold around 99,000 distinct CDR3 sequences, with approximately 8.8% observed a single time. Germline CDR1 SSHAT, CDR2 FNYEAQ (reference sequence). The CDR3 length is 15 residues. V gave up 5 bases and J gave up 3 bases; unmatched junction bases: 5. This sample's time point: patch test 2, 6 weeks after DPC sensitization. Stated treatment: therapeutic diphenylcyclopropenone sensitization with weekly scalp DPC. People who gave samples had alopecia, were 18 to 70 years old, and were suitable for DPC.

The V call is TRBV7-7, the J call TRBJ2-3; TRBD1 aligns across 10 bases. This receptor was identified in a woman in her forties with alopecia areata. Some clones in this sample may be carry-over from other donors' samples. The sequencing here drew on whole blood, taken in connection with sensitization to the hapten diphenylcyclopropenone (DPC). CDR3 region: CASSPGTGVTDTQYF. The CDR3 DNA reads TGTGCCAGCAGCCCCGGGACAGGGGTTACAGATACGCAGTATTTT. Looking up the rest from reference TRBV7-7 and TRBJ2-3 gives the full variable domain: GAGVSQSPRYKVTKRGQDVTLRCDPISSHATLYWYQQALGQGPEFLTYFNYEAQPDKSGLPSDRFSAERPEGSISTLTIQRTEQRDSAMYRCASSPGTGVTDTQYFGPGTRLTVL.